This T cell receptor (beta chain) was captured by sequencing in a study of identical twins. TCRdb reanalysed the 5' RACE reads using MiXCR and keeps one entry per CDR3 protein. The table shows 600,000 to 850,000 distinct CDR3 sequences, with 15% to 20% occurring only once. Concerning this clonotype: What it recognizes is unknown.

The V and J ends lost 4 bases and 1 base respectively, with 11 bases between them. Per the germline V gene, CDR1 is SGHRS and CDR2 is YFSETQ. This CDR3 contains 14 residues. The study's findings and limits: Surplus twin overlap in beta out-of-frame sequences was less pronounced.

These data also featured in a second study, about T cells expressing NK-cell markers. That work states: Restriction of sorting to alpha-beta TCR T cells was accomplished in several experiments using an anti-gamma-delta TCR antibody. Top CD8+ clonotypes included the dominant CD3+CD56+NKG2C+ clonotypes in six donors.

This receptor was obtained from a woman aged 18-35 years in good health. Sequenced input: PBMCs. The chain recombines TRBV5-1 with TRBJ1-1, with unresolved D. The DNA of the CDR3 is TGCGCCAGCAGCCCAAGGGCCGGGAACACTGAAGCTTTCTTT. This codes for CASSPRAGNTEAFF.